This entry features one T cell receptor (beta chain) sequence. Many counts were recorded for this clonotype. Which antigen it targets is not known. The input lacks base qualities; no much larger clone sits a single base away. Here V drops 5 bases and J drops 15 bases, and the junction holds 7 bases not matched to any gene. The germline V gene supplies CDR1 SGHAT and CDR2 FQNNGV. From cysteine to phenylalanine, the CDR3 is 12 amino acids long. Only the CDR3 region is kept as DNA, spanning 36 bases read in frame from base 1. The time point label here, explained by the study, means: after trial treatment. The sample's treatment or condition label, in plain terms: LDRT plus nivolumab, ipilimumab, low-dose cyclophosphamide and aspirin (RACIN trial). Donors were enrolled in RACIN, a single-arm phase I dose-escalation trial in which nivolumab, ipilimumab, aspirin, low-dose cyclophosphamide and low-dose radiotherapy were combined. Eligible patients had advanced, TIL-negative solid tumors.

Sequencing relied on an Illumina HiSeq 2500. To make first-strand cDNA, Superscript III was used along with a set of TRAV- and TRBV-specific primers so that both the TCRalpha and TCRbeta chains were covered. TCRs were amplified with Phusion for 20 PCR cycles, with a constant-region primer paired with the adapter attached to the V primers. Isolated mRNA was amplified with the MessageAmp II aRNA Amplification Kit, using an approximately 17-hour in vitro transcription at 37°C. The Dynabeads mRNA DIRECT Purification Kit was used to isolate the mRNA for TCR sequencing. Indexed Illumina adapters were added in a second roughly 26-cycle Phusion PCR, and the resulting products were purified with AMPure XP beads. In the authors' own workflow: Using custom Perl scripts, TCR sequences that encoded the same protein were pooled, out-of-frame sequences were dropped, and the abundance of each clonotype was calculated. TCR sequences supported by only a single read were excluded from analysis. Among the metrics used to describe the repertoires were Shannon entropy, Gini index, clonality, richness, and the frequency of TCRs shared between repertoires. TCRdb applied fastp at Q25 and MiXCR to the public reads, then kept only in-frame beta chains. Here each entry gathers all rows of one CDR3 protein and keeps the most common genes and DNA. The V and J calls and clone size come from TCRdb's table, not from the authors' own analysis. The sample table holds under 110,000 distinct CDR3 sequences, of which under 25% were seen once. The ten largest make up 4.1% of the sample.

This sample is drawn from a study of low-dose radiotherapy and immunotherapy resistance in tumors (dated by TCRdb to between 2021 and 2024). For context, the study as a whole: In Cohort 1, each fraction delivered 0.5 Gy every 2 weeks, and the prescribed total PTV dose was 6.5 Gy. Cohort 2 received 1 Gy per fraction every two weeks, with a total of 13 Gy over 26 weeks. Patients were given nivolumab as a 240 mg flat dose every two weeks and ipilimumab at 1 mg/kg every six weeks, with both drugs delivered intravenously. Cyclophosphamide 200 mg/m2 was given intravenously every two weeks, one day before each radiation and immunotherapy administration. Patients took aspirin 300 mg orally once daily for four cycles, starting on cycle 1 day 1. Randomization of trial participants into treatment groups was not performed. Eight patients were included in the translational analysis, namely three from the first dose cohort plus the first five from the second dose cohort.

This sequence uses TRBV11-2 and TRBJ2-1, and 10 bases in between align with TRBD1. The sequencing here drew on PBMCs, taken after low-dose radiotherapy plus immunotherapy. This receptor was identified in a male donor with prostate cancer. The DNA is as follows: TGTGCCAGCAGCCCCAGCCGACAGGGGGCGTTCTTC. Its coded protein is CASSPSRQGAFF.